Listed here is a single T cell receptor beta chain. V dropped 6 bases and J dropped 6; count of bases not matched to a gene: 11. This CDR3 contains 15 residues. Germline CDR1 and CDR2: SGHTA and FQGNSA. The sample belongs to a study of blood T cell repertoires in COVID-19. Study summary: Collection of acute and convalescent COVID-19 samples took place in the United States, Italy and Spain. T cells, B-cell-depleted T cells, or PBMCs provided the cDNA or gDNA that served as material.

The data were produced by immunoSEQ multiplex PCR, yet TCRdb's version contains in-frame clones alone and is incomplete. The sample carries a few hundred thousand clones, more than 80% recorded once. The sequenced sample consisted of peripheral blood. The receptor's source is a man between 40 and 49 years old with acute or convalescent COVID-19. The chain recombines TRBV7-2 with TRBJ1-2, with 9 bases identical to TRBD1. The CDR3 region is CASRPRARDRDGYTF. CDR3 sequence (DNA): TGTGCCAGCAGACCAAGGGCCCGGGACAGGGATGGCTACACCTTC.